Each of the 27 T cell receptor beta chains below was sequenced from the same sample in a study of early T cells in non-severe SARS-CoV-2 infection. TCRdb itself ran the 5' RACE reads through MiXCR, one entry per CDR3 protein. There are 95,000 to 110,000 distinct CDR3 sequences in the sample; 11% occur only once, and about 8.1% lies in the top ten. The sequenced sample was whole blood. All receptors come from an adult who was a healthcare worker with PCR-confirmed SARS-CoV-2 infection or an uninfected control (not recorded which).

There are many counts of this clonotype. V is TRBV28 and J is TRBJ2-3; no clear D gene. The CDR3 spans 12 residues. Deletions cut 5 bases from V and 7 bases from J, with 10 bases between. Germline loops: CDR1 MDHEN, CDR2 SYDVKM. CDR3 in amino acids: CASSLVYHTQYF. CDR3 bases: TGTGCCAGCAGTCTTGTCTACCATACGCAGTATTTT.

The table lists this clonotype with many counts. The chain recombines TRBV11-2 with TRBJ2-1, with TRBD2 identical over 7 bases. The CDR3 consists of 15 residues. The junction had 11 bases not matched to a gene; V was cut back by 5 bases and J by 7 bases. Germline CDR1 reads SGHAT; CDR2 reads FQNNGV. The CDR3 DNA follows: TGTGCCAGCAGCCTTAGTGGGAGGGTTGGAAATGAGCAGTTCTTC. It yields the protein CASSLSGRVGNEQFF. Together with reference TRBV11-2 and TRBJ2-1, the CDR3 gives the full variable domain: EAGVAQSPRYKIIEKRQSVAFWCNPISGHATLYWYQQILGQGPKLLIQFQNNGVVDDSQLPKDRFSAERLKGVDSTLKIQPAKLEDSAVYLCASSLSGRVGNEQFFGPGTRLTVL.

The V and J genes are TRBV12-3 or TRBV12-4 and TRBJ2-1; 7 nucleotides line up with TRBD1. The CDR3 totals 12 residues. The V and J ends lost 6 bases and 7 bases, in that order; junction bases with no gene match: 3. The CDR3 nucleotides read TGTGCCAGCAGGACGACAGGGAATGAGCAGTTCTTC. Protein product: CASRTTGNEQFF.

The chain couples TRBV12-3 or TRBV12-4 to TRBJ1-3, with 7 nucleotides matching TRBD1. Trimming cost V 6 bases and J 3 bases; bases outside gene matches: 5. The CDR3 is 14 residues long. The CDR3, as DNA: TGTGCCAGCAGCCTCGGACAGGTTGGAAACACCATATATTTT. This encodes CASSLGQVGNTIYF.

The chain employs TRBV5-1 and TRBJ1-2, with TRBD1 as a possible D gene (5 bases). This CDR3 is built from 14 residues. Germline V gene data show CDR1 as SGHRS and CDR2 as YFSETQ. Trimming shortened V by 5 bases and J by 2 bases, and 13 bases separated the two germline ends. This chain's CDR3 is CASSTGGGNYGYTF. Here the CDR3 DNA reads TGCGCCAGCAGTACGGGGGGAGGCAACTATGGCTACACCTTC.

This chain uses TRBV25-1 with TRBJ2-1; tentatively, D is TRBD2 (5 bases). The CDR3 extends over 16 amino acids. Germline V gene data show CDR1 as MGHDK and CDR2 as SYGVNS. Deletions cut 1 base from V and 3 bases from J, with 13 bases between. The CDR3 sequence: CASSELLARDYNEQFF. The CDR3 nucleotides read TGTGCCAGCAGTGAATTGTTAGCGAGGGACTACAATGAGCAGTTCTTC.

The J gene is TRBJ1-2, the V gene TRBV28; 10 positions match TRBD1. The CDR3 has 12 residues. Per the germline V gene, CDR1 is MDHEN and CDR2 is SYDVKM. V dropped 10 bases and J dropped 5; count of bases not matched to a gene: 4. The CDR3 spells CATGDRGYGYTF. The DNA of the CDR3 is TGTGCCACCGGGGACAGGGGATATGGCTACACCTTC.

This clonotype was counted at least ten times. The chain has TRBV15 and TRBJ1-1; D might be TRBD1 (6 bases). This CDR3 region has 17 residues. CDR1 is LNHNV, CDR2 YYDKDF, per germline (reference sequence). The V and J ends lost 1 base and 4 bases respectively, with 19 bases between them. This chain's CDR3 is CATSRVRTDRLSTEAFF. Here the CDR3 DNA reads TGTGCCACCAGCAGAGTACGGACAGATCGGTTGAGCACTGAAGCTTTCTTT.

This clonotype appeared a few times. The CDR3 nucleotides read TGCGCCAGCAGCTTGCGCGGCGGGGTACCCTCTGGGGCCAACGTCCTGACTTTC. Its protein product is CASSLRGGVPSGANVLTF. V and J are TRBV5-1 and TRBJ2-6, with D maybe TRBD2 (6 bases). This CDR3 is built from 18 residues. CDR1 SGHRS and CDR2 YFSETQ come from the germline V gene. V was clipped by 1 base and J by 0 bases, with 14 bases between them.

This clonotype has just a few counts. CDR3 DNA: TGCGCCAGCAGCCAAGATATACGGGGCTCTGGGGCCAACGTCCTGACTTTC. Its translation: CASSQDIRGSGANVLTF. This chain links TRBV4-3 with TRBJ2-6; the D gene is possibly TRBD2 (5 bases). Trimming removed 0 bases at V and 0 bases at J, with 9 bases between. The CDR3 covers 17 residues. Germline V gene lookup returns CDR1 LGHNA and CDR2 YSLEER.

This clonotype occurred a few times. The chain uses TRBV12-2 and TRBJ2-5. TRBV12-2 counts as a pseudogene. The CDR3 loop spans 14 amino acids. This CDR3 reads CASRRVLNQETQYF. CDR3 bases: TGTGCAAGTCGCCGCGTCTTGAACCAAGAGACCCAGTACTTC.

This chain joins TRBV7-3 and TRBJ2-1; 8 bases fit TRBD2. The V gene's germline CDR1 is SGHTA and CDR2 FQGTGA. CDR3 size: 15 residues. J lost 2 bases, V lost 7 bases, and 7 bases had no gene match. CDR3 coding DNA: TGTGCCAGCAACAAAACGGGAGGGCCCTACAATGAGCAGTTCTTC. This gives the protein CASNKTGGPYNEQFF.

On this clonotype itself: One end of the junction fails to match germline, which may point to a read error. This chain joins TRBV4-1 and TRBJ2-7; D perhaps matches TRBD2 (5 bases). The length of the CDR3 is 13 residues. The germline V gene encodes CDR1 MGHRA and CDR2 YSYEKL. CDR3 bases: TGCGCCAGCCGCCAAGATGAACTAGAAGAGCAGTACTTC. Translated, it gives CASRQDELEEQYF.

This clonotype was observed at least ten times. The chain employs TRBV6-6 and TRBJ1-2, with TRBD1 identical over 7 bases. From germline, CDR1 is MNHNY and CDR2 SVGAGI (reference sequence). The CDR3 totals 13 residues. Trimming cost V 6 bases and J 8 bases; bases outside gene matches: 9. CDR3 protein: CASSLGTAGGYTF. The CDR3 DNA reads TGTGCCAGCAGCCTGGGGACAGCTGGCGGCTACACCTTC.

With regard to this clonotype: This likely comes from a read error, as the CDR3 has no conserved phenylalanine or tryptophan at its end. The chain couples TRBV13 to TRBJ2-1, with TRBD2 identical over 11 bases. The trim removed 5 bases at V and 5 bases at J, leaving 8 bases unmatched. The CDR3 is 16 amino acids. The germline gives CDR1 PRHDT, CDR2 FYEKMQ (reference sequence). CDR3 coding DNA: TGTGCCAGCAGCCCGGGACTAGCGGTAACTAACAATGAGCAGTTCATC. It is translated as CASSPGLAVTNNEQFI.

This clonotype showed up many times. The chain has TRBV10-3 and TRBJ2-7, with 11 bases identical to TRBD2. V lost 6 bases to trimming and J lost 2 bases; unmatched junction nucleotides: 3. The germline CDR1 and CDR2 sequences are ENHRY and SYGVKD. The CDR3 totals 14 residues. The CDR3 sequence is CAIRGTSGTYEQYF. The CDR3 DNA is TGTGCCATCAGGGGGACTAGCGGAACCTACGAGCAGTACTTC.

This clonotype was seen a handful of times. This chain links TRBV27 with TRBJ2-5; 11 bases fit TRBD2. The V gene's germline CDR1 is MNHEY and CDR2 SMNVEV (reference sequence). Trimming cost V 2 bases and J 0 bases; bases outside gene matches: 5. CDR3 length: 17 amino acids. The CDR3 here is CASSLLAGGIHQETQYF. The CDR3 DNA reads TGTGCCAGCAGTTTACTAGCGGGGGGCATACACCAAGAGACCCAGTACTTC.

This clonotype showed up many times. The V gene is TRBV27, the J gene TRBJ2-1, with 13 bases matching TRBD2. From germline, CDR1 is MNHEY and CDR2 SMNVEV (reference sequence). The CDR3 is made up of 15 amino acids. The junction had 7 bases not matched to a gene; V was cut back by 7 bases and J by 7 bases. The chain's CDR3 is CASTDGLAGVNEQFF. The CDR3 nucleotides read TGTGCCAGCACCGACGGACTAGCGGGAGTTAATGAGCAGTTCTTC.

The gene calls are TRBV18 and TRBJ2-1, with no clear D. Per the germline V gene, CDR1 is KGHSH and CDR2 is LQKENI. The CDR3 consists of 15 residues. Trimming pared 3 bases from V and 0 bases from J, leaving 9 bases between. CDR3 in DNA: TGTGCCAGCTCACCTAATACAGCCTCCTACAATGAGCAGTTCTTC. This encodes CASSPNTASYNEQFF.

The V and J genes are TRBV9 and TRBJ1-4; no reliable D call. The CDR3 totals 15 residues. Trimming pared 0 bases from V and 0 bases from J, leaving 6 bases between. Germline CDR1 is SGDLS and CDR2 is YYNGEE. The CDR3 nucleotides are TGTGCCAGCAGCGTAGAGGGAACAACTAATGAAAAACTGTTTTTT. Translating gives CASSVEGTTNEKLFF.

In this sample, this clonotype turned up many times. The CDR3 protein is CSARDTGNYEQYF. Here the CDR3 DNA reads TGCAGTGCTAGAGATACAGGGAACTACGAGCAGTACTTC. The chain combines TRBV20-1 with TRBJ2-7, with a weak D call TRBD1 (6 bases). V was shortened by 0 bases and J by 3 bases, with 9 bases between the two germline ends. Germline-derived CDR1 and CDR2 are DFQATT and SNEGSKA (reference sequence). CDR3 length equals 13 residues.

The V and J genes are TRBV7-6 and TRBJ2-1; D possibly corresponds to TRBD2 (6 bases). The germline V gene has CDR1 SGHVS and CDR2 FNYEAQ. The CDR3 is 14 residues long. Trimming shortened V by 4 bases and J by 4 bases, and 11 bases separated the two germline ends. The CDR3 DNA reads TGTGCCAGCAGCTGGGGGGATCGGTACAATGAGCAGTTCTTC. Amino acids: CASSWGDRYNEQFF. Based on the CDR3 plus reference TRBV7-6 and TRBJ2-1, the full variable domain is GAGVSQSPRYKVTKRGQDVALRCDPISGHVSLYWYRQALGQGPEFLTYFNYEAQQDKSGLPNDRFSAERPEGSISTLTIQRTEQRDSAMYRCASSWGDRYNEQFFGPGTRLTVL.

The gene calls are TRBV20-1 and TRBJ2-7; 8 positions agree with TRBD2. The V gene's germline CDR1 is DFQATT and CDR2 SNEGSKA (reference sequence). V was pared by 6 bases and J by 3 bases, with 13 bases of the junction left unmatched. This CDR3 contains 15 residues. CDR3 nucleotide sequence: TGCAGTGCCGCCGGCGGCGGGAGGATTTACTACGAGCAGTACTTC. Its translation: CSAAGGGRIYYEQYF.

This clonotype was seen a few times. The rearrangement uses TRBV12-3 or TRBV12-4 and TRBJ2-1; a weak D match, TRBD2 (5 bases). V lost 6 bases to trimming and J lost 0 bases, with 18 bases between them. This CDR3 comprises 17 residues. DNA for the CDR3: TGTGCCAGCAGCGGAGGCTCGGGCATTAGCTCCTACAATGAGCAGTTCTTC. This translates into CASSGGSGISSYNEQFF.

This clonotype was found a few times. The gene calls are TRBV7-9 and TRBJ1-1; D gene ambiguous. Germline V gene data show CDR1 as SEHNR and CDR2 as FQNEAQ (reference sequence). Trimming left V 5 bases short and J 1 base short, with 8 bases between. The CDR3 contains 13 residues. The CDR3 spells CASSAQGNTEAFF. The CDR3 DNA sequence: TGTGCCAGCAGCGCTCAAGGGAACACTGAAGCTTTCTTT.

This clonotype was observed a handful of times. The genes are TRBV29-1 and TRBJ2-4; maybe TRBD1 (6 bases). The V and J ends lost 6 bases and 1 base respectively, with 13 bases between them. The CDR3 sequence is 14 residues long. Germline V gene data show CDR1 as SQVTM and CDR2 as ANQGSEA. CDR3 sequence (DNA): TGCAGCGTGCTAAGGGGGACGGCCAAAAACATTCAGTACTTC. This sequence encodes CSVLRGTAKNIQYF.

In DNA form, the CDR3 reads TGTGCCAGCGTTGAATCATTCTATCCGGATTCACCCCTCCACTTT. This codes for CASVESFYPDSPLHF. V gene TRBV6-2 or TRBV6-3 combines with J gene TRBJ1-6, with unresolved D. Germline V gene data show CDR1 as MNHEY and CDR2 as SVGEGT. The CDR3 extends over 15 amino acids. V lost 8 bases and J lost 8, with 19 bases in between.